A single sample gave rise to the 30 T cell receptor beta chains below, sequenced in a study of T cells in Graves' hyperthyroidism and ophthalmopathy. The TCR beta CDR3 regions underwent amplification using RNA transcripts as the source. The TCR CDR3 first-round RT-PCR relied on the HTBI primer set. TCRdb called the multiplex PCR reads again in MiXCR, with one record for every CDR3 protein. The table lists some 600,000 distinct CDR3 sequences, around 14% of them singletons. The source material was blood. The receptor source for this set is a woman in her thirties with Graves' hyperthyroidism that later progressed to Graves' ophthalmopathy.

This clonotype has ten or more counts. V gene TRBV19 combines with J gene TRBJ1-3; no reliable D call. Germline CDR1 reads LNHDA; CDR2 reads SQIVND (reference sequence). The CDR3 contains 16 residues. V lost 5 bases and J lost 0, with 14 bases in between. Here the CDR3 DNA reads TGTGCCAGTAGTTCAGCGGAATTACTCTCTGGAAACACCATATATTTT. It codes for CASSSAELLSGNTIYF. Full variable domain (outside the CDR3, taken from reference TRBV19 and TRBJ1-3): DGGITQSPKYLFRKEGQNVTLSCEQNLNHDAMYWYRQDPGQGLRLIYYSQIVNDFQKGDIAEGYSVSREKKESFPLTVTSAQKNPTAFYLCASSSAELLSGNTIYFGEGSWLTVV.

The chain is built from TRBV28 and TRBJ2-4; no firm D call. The V and J ends lost 7 bases and 0 bases respectively, with 10 bases between them. The CDR3 covers 14 residues. CDR1 and CDR2 (germline): MDHEN, SYDVKM. Here the CDR3 DNA reads TGTGCCAGCAACCTTTCACTAGCCAAAAACATTCAGTACTTC. Translation gives CASNLSLAKNIQYF.

In this sample, this clonotype turned up many times. The chain has TRBV30 and TRBJ2-2, with TRBD2 matching over 9 bases. The CDR3 length is 15 residues. The germline gives CDR1 GTSNPN, CDR2 SVGIG (reference sequence). The V gene end was trimmed by 3 bases and the J gene end by 0 bases; junction bases not matched to a gene: 2. This CDR3 reads CAWRSSGTNTGELFF. CDR3 nucleotide sequence: TGTGCCTGGAGGTCTAGCGGGACGAACACCGGGGAGCTGTTTTTT. Full variable domain (outside the CDR3, taken from reference TRBV30 and TRBJ2-2): SQTIHQWPATLVQPVGSPLSLECTVEGTSNPNLYWYRQAAGRGLQLLFYSVGIGQISSEVPQNLSASRPQDRQFILSSKKLLLSDSGFYLCAWRSSGTNTGELFFGEGSRLTVL.

This clonotype has a count of ten or more. This chain links TRBV30 with TRBJ1-1; D remains unclear. Between the trimmed V and J ends, which lost 0 bases and 6 bases, there was a span of 11 bases. Germline V CDR1 and CDR2: GTSNPN, SVGIG (reference sequence). The length of the CDR3 is 13 residues. The DNA of the CDR3 is TGTGCCTGGAGTGTACAATATTACGCTGAAGCTTTCTTT. Protein sequence: CAWSVQYYAEAFF.

The chain uses TRBV27 and TRBJ2-4; D unclear. This CDR3 is 14 amino acids long. V dropped 7 bases and J dropped 0 bases, with 10 bases sitting between them. The germline gives CDR1 MNHEY, CDR2 SMNVEV (reference sequence). For the CDR3, the DNA is TGTGCCAGCAAATCTGCACTAGCCAAAAACATTCAGTACTTC. This codes for CASKSALAKNIQYF.

Regarding this clonotype: A much larger clone differs from this one at a single base, so this may be a read error. The chain uses TRBV27 and TRBJ2-1, with D perhaps matching TRBD2 (6 bases). The CDR3 loop spans 15 amino acids. The germline V gene has CDR1 MNHEY and CDR2 SMNVEV (reference sequence). CDR3 sequence reads: CASSLLSGDPNEQSF. DNA for the CDR3: TGTGCCAGCAGTTTACTTTCGGGGGACCCCAATGAGCAGTCCTTC.

This clonotype was seen a few times. The DNA of the CDR3 is TGTGCCAGCAGCTTCACTAGCGGGAGGGCCTCATTCAGTGACACCGGGGAGCTGTTTTTT. Its protein is CASSFTSGRASFSDTGELFF. The chain joins TRBV11-3 to TRBJ2-2; 13 bases are shared with TRBD2. The CDR3 extends over 20 amino acids. Per the germline V gene, CDR1 is SGHNT and CDR2 is YENEEA. V lost 3 bases to trimming and J lost 3 bases; unmatched junction nucleotides: 13.

This rearrangement joins TRBV7-9 to TRBJ2-2; D uncertain. This CDR3 region has 13 residues. V was clipped by 5 bases and J by 3 bases, with 7 bases between them. Germline loops: CDR1 SEHNR, CDR2 FQNEAQ (reference sequence). The CDR3 loop is CASSNIDTGELFF. CDR3 DNA sequence: TGTGCCAGCAGCAACATTGACACCGGGGAGCTGTTTTTT.

V is TRBV6-5 and J is TRBJ2-7; 7 bases map to TRBD2. CDR1 is MNHEY and CDR2 is SVGAGI in the germline V gene. The CDR3 contains 15 residues. V lost 0 bases to trimming and J lost 2 bases; unmatched junction nucleotides: 4. The CDR3 DNA follows: TGTGCCAGCAGTTACTCGACTAGCAATACCTACGAGCAGTACTTC. It encodes CASSYSTSNTYEQYF.

This sequence joins TRBV20-1 and TRBJ2-5; a weak D match, TRBD2 (6 bases). Trimming removed 5 bases from V and 5 bases from J, with 12 bases in between. Germline lookup yields CDR1 DFQATT and CDR2 SNEGSKA (reference sequence). CDR3 size: 12 residues. CDR3 nucleotide sequence: TGCAGTGCTGCTGAGAGCGGGGAGACCCAGTACTTC. Translation gives CSAAESGETQYF.

Many counts were recorded for this clonotype. V gene TRBV7-2 combines with J gene TRBJ2-3, with D possibly matching TRBD2 (6 bases). The CDR3 covers 15 residues. V was pared by 1 base and J by 4 bases, with 12 bases between. Germline V gene lookup returns CDR1 SGHTA and CDR2 FQGNSA. The DNA of the CDR3 is TGTGCCAGCAGCTTAGATTCCGGGAGACCAGATACGCAGTATTTT. Its translation is CASSLDSGRPDTQYF.

This clonotype was counted a few times. V gene TRBV12-3 or TRBV12-4 combines with J gene TRBJ1-1; the D is unclear. Between the trimmed V and J ends, which lost 7 bases and 4 bases, there was a span of 10 bases. The CDR3 length is 12 residues. The CDR3 loop reads CASKRAVTEAFF. In DNA, the CDR3 is TGTGCCAGCAAAAGGGCAGTCACTGAAGCTTTCTTT.

This clonotype was found many times. V gene TRBV6-5 combines with J gene TRBJ1-2; D gene unclear. The V and J ends lost 2 bases and 6 bases respectively, with 4 bases between them. The CDR3 contains 11 residues. Germline V gene lookup returns CDR1 MNHEY and CDR2 SVGAGI. CDR3 amino acids: CASSYRDGYTF. The CDR3 DNA follows: TGTGCCAGCAGTTACAGGGATGGCTACACCTTC.

This clonotype has more than one count but fewer than ten. The chain carries TRBV12-3 or TRBV12-4 and TRBJ2-7; TRBD1 aligns across 7 bases. V lost 6 bases and J lost 3; bases outside the gene matches: 14. The CDR3 length is 16 residues. The CDR3 region is CASSLLVGQALYEQYF. CDR3 DNA: TGTGCCAGCAGCCTCCTTGTAGGACAGGCACTCTACGAGCAGTACTTC.

This clonotype was counted at least ten times. V gene TRBV19 combines with J gene TRBJ2-1, with 11 bases identical to TRBD2. From germline, CDR1 is LNHDA and CDR2 SQIVND (reference sequence). J gave up 4 bases and V 10 bases, and 6 bases lay outside the gene matches. The CDR3 is 14 amino acids. In nucleotides, the CDR3 is TGTGCCACCCGGACTAGCGGGTTTTACAATGAGCAGTTCTTC. Protein sequence: CATRTSGFYNEQFF.

To note about this clonotype: Given a much more abundant clone one base away, this may be a read error. V gene TRBV6-5 combines with J gene TRBJ2-7; D is undetermined. The J call may not be correct, given that the DNA end is closer to TRBJ2-1. Germline V lookup: CDR1 MNHEY, CDR2 SVGAGI. The CDR3 has 14 amino acids. CDR3 residues: CASSYAALEYEQFF. The CDR3 DNA sequence: TGTGCCAGCAGTTATGCGGCCTTGGAGTACGAGCAGTTCTTC.

This clonotype has a count of ten or more. The genes are TRBV2 and TRBJ1-1, with D tentatively TRBD1 (6 bases). V was pared by 6 bases and J by 7 bases, with 12 bases between. CDR3 length: 12 amino acids. Germline V CDR1 and CDR2: SNHLY, FYNNEI. The DNA of the CDR3 is TGTGCCAGCAGGGAACAGGGAGTTGAAGCTTTCTTT. Translated, it gives CASREQGVEAFF.

This clonotype was picked up many times. This rearrangement joins TRBV13 to TRBJ2-1; D is undetermined. The CDR3 covers 16 residues. V lost 1 base to trimming and J lost 4 bases, with 14 bases between them. Looked up from germline, CDR1 is PRHDT and CDR2 is FYEKMQ (reference sequence). The CDR3 region is CASSLAQTRPYNEQFF. The DNA for the CDR3 is TGTGCCAGCAGCTTAGCGCAAACCCGTCCGTACAATGAGCAGTTCTTC.

The table lists this clonotype with many counts. The chain carries TRBV20-1 and TRBJ2-7; D call uncertain. Trimming shortened V by 2 bases and J by 7 bases, and 9 bases separated the two germline ends. Looked up from germline, CDR1 is DFQATT and CDR2 is SNEGSKA (reference sequence). This CDR3 is 11 amino acids long. The CDR3 loop reads CSARISEEQYF. The DNA of the CDR3 is TGCAGTGCTAGAATCAGTGAGGAGCAGTACTTC.

This clonotype has just a few counts. The chain couples TRBV12-5 to TRBJ2-7, with TRBD1 as a possible D gene (6 bases). From germline, CDR1 is LGHNT and CDR2 FRNRAP. This CDR3 contains 15 residues. V dropped 0 bases and J dropped 1 base, with 10 bases sitting between them. This CDR3 reads CASGLVGARSYEQYF. The CDR3 bases are TGTGCTAGTGGTTTGGTGGGGGCGCGGTCCTACGAGCAGTACTTC.

This chain joins TRBV18 and TRBJ1-1; D ambiguous. In germline, CDR1 is KGHSH, CDR2 LQKENI. The CDR3 contains 17 residues. V gave up 2 bases and J gave up 1 base, with 17 bases separating them. CDR3 in DNA: TGTGCCAGCTCACCAACGGGGTCCTTCAGTGGGAACACTGAAGCTTTCTTT. Its translation: CASSPTGSFSGNTEAFF.

The rearrangement links TRBV27 to TRBJ1-6; possible D gene TRBD1, 6 bases. Germline loops: CDR1 MNHEY, CDR2 SMNVEV (reference sequence). V was shortened by 3 bases and J by 6 bases, with 12 bases between the two germline ends. The CDR3 contains 15 residues. The CDR3 bases are TGTGCCAGCAGTTTCGCGGGGGGCTTTAATTCACCCCTCCACTTT. Its translation: CASSFAGGFNSPLHF.

In its sample, this clonotype was seen a few times. A much bigger clone sits one base away, suggesting this may be a read error. This sequence joins TRBV3-1 and TRBJ2-1; possibly TRBD2 for D (7 bases). Germline V gene lookup returns CDR1 LGHDT and CDR2 YNNKEL (reference sequence). This CDR3 is built from 11 residues. The CDR3: CASRGDNEQSF. The CDR3 DNA follows: TGTGCCTCCCGGGGGGACAATGAGCAGTCCTTC.

This clonotype was detected ten times or more. The chain couples TRBV10-3 to TRBJ2-3; 9 nucleotides match TRBD2. Germline values: CDR1 ENHRY, CDR2 SYGVKD. After removal of 11 bases from V and 6 bases from J, the junction contained 12 bases not matched to a gene. This CDR3 spans 14 amino acids. The CDR3 protein is CAAASGRSGDTQYF. The CDR3 DNA reads as TGTGCCGCAGCGAGCGGGAGGTCAGGGGATACGCAGTATTTT.

In its sample, this clonotype was seen a few times. This rearrangement joins TRBV20-1 to TRBJ1-1; D remains ambiguous. The CDR3 totals 13 residues. Germline CDR1 DFQATT, CDR2 SNEGSKA (reference sequence). Trimming pared 3 bases from V and 0 bases from J, leaving 8 bases between. The CDR3 DNA reads as TGCAGTGCTAGGGGTTTGTTGAACACTGAAGCTTTCTTT. This sequence encodes CSARGLLNTEAFF.

The genes are TRBV6-5 and TRBJ1-4, with unresolved D. This CDR3 has 14 residues. The V end was cut by 4 bases, the J end by 5 bases, with 11 bases between. Germline CDR1 MNHEY, CDR2 SVGAGI. CDR3 region: CASSSPGLNEKLFF. The CDR3 bases are TGTGCCAGCAGTTCCCCAGGCCTAAATGAAAAACTGTTTTTT.

This clonotype was seen a few times. The V call is TRBV27, the J call TRBJ2-7; perhaps D is TRBD1 or TRBD2 (5 bases each). CDR3 length: 14 residues. Germline assignment: CDR1 MNHEY and CDR2 SMNVEV (reference sequence). V lost 8 bases and J 0 bases, leaving 14 bases between the germline ends. The CDR3 loop reads CASARDGNSYEQYF. The DNA of the CDR3 is TGTGCCAGCGCCCGGGACGGAAACTCCTACGAGCAGTACTTC.

This clonotype was seen at least ten times. The rearrangement links TRBV19 to TRBJ2-3; D perhaps matches TRBD2 (6 bases). The CDR3 is made up of 15 amino acids. Per the germline V gene, CDR1 is LNHDA and CDR2 is SQIVND (reference sequence). Deletions cut 1 base from V and 2 bases from J, with 10 bases between. The CDR3: CASSIAGDNTDTQYF. The CDR3 DNA follows: TGTGCCAGTAGTATAGCGGGAGACAACACAGATACGCAGTATTTT. Combining the CDR3 with reference TRBV19 and TRBJ2-3 gives the whole variable domain DGGITQSPKYLFRKEGQNVTLSCEQNLNHDAMYWYRQDPGQGLRLIYYSQIVNDFQKGDIAEGYSVSREKKESFPLTVTSAQKNPTAFYLCASSIAGDNTDTQYFGPGTRLTVL.

This clonotype showed up just a few times. The chain uses TRBV13 and TRBJ1-2; D perhaps matches TRBD1 (5 bases). CDR1 and CDR2 from the germline V gene are PRHDT and FYEKMQ (reference sequence). V gave up 6 bases and J gave up 1 base, with 12 bases separating them. This CDR3 spans 14 amino acids. The CDR3 region is CASREGVRNYGYTF. DNA for the CDR3: TGTGCCAGCAGGGAAGGGGTTCGTAACTATGGCTACACCTTC.

V is TRBV29-1 and J is TRBJ2-2, with 8 bases aligning to TRBD2. The CDR3 is 13 amino acids. V lost 5 bases to trimming and J lost 4 bases; unmatched junction nucleotides: 3. Germline assignment: CDR1 SQVTM and CDR2 ANQGSEA. CDR3 sequence reads: CSVSLAGTGELFF. The CDR3 nucleotides read TGCAGCGTTTCTCTAGCGGGCACCGGGGAGCTGTTTTTT.